The clone carrying this TCR beta chain has just a few counts. Its antigen is unidentified. The time point denotes: sample taken at primary tumor resection. Sequencing was performed on whole RNA extracted from tumor and nontumor lung tissue, or from frozen PBMC, and the material was left unsorted. The approximately 72 donors had untreated early-stage non-small cell lung cancer. The data are from a study of spatial heterogeneity in lung cancer. Study context: The study observed each unique TCR and UMI combination more than ten times on average in raw reads.

Individually, TCR cDNA molecules were each labelled with a unique molecular identifier. TCRdb processed the 5' RACE reads anew with MiXCR; each CDR3 protein has one entry. The sample records more than 85,000 distinct CDR3 sequences, roughly 10% being singletons. Overall study results and limits: The appearance of ubiquitous expanded tumor TCRs in blood was greater at resection than follow-up.

The sequences come from PBMCs, collected at surgery. The origin of this receptor is a male donor with early-stage non-small cell lung cancer.

CDR3 DNA sequence: TGCAGTGCTACGGACAGGGGAACTGGAAACACCATATATTTT. This sequence encodes CSATDRGTGNTIYF. The genes are TRBV20-1 and TRBJ1-3; TRBD1 aligns across 9 bases. Germline CDR1 is DFQATT and CDR2 is SNEGSKA (reference sequence). CDR3 size: 14 residues. With 4 bases clipped from V and 2 bases from J, the junction kept 3 bases outside the gene matches.